This T cell receptor (beta chain) originates from a study of shared clonotypes between healthy human individuals. Study conclusions and caveats: Memory subsets generally showed smaller estimated richness than naive subsets did. Depth of sequencing was expected to influence donor clonotype sharing.

Note on this clone: Its antigen is currently unknown.

In the authors' workflow: For the immunoSEQ data, sequences were junction-only without quality scores, so filtering differed. Assay: immunoSEQ multiplex PCR; the TCRdb copy retains only in-frame clones and omits some. V, J and clone size are taken as reported in that table, and D and trimming were inferred from the DNA itself. The table lists about a million clones, 77% of them singletons. The sequenced material came from memory CD4+ T cells from PBMCs. Subset in this sample: CD45RA-negative fraction. This TCR came from a man aged 18 to 29 in good health. Some clones in this sample may be carry-over from other donors' samples.

CDR3 bases: TGTGCCAGCCAGGAGCTCTCCTACGAGCAGTACTTC. Amino acids: CASQELSYEQYF. This chain joins TRBV2 and TRBJ2-7; unclear D gene. Per germline, CDR1 SNHLY and CDR2 FYNNEI. Trimming took 8 bases from V and 0 from J, leaving 8 bases between them. This CDR3 region has 12 residues.